This is a list of T cell receptor beta chains from one sample in a study of PD-1 blockade in classical Hodgkin lymphoma. Sequenced by immunoSEQ multiplex PCR; TCRdb stores in-frame clones only, minus some. The sample holds roughly 40,000 clones, under 75% seen once. The source material was peripheral blood mononuclear cells (PBMCs), sampled at baseline. The origin of the receptors is a human donor with classical Hodgkin lymphoma. Both conserved end residues are part of each CDR3. Each record gives: D gene, J gene, V gene, clone size, CDR3 protein, CDR3 DNA. A D gene is named only where the DNA matches it firmly. Expanded clones get a size class; other rows say once, few or many, or leave the size out.

NA | TRBJ2-2 | TRBV11-3 | NA | CASSLGQIGELFF | TGTGCCAGCAGCTTAGGGCAGATCGGGGAGCTGTTTTTT
NA | TRBJ2-7 | TRBV4-3 | NA | CASSQDNTGIYEQYF | TGCGCCAGCAGCCAAGATAACACGGGGATCTACGAGCAGTACTTC
NA | TRBJ1-1 | TRBV19 | NA | CASSVTASRDTEAFF | TGTGCCAGTAGTGTTACCGCGTCTCGGGACACTGAAGCTTTCTTT
TRBD2 | TRBJ2-5 | TRBV2 | once | CASRRKVGGNQETQYF | TGTGCCAGCAGGAGGAAAGTGGGGGGGAACCAAGAGACCCAGTACTTC
TRBD1 | TRBJ1-6 | TRBV4-3 | NA | CASRTGTGAATPLHF | TGCGCCAGCAGGACCGGGACAGGGGCCGCGACACCCCTCCACTTT
NA | TRBJ2-1 | TRBV6-5 | NA | CASSYSRGAVEQFF | TGTGCCAGCAGTTATAGCAGGGGGGCCGTTGAGCAGTTCTTC
NA | TRBJ2-3 | TRBV7-9 | NA | CASSTADTDTQYF | TGTGCCAGCAGCACTGCAGACACAGATACGCAGTATTTT
NA | TRBJ1-2 | TRBV28 | few | CASSLFPNYGYTF | TGTGCCAGCAGTTTATTCCCTAACTATGGCTACACCTTC
TRBD1 | TRBJ1-2 | TRBV29-1 | NA | CSVSGQGGYGYTF | TGCAGCGTATCGGGACAGGGAGGCTATGGCTACACCTTC
NA | TRBJ1-1 | TRBV30 | NA | CAWSGRENTEAFF | TGTGCCTGGAGTGGCCGAGAGAACACTGAAGCTTTCTTT
NA | TRBJ2-7 | TRBV28 | once | CASSWGTSSYEQYF | TGTGCCAGCAGTTGGGGGACAAGCTCCTACGAGCAGTACTTC
TRBD1 | TRBJ2-5 | TRBV5-6 | NA | CASSPTGGAETQYF | TGTGCCAGCAGCCCGACAGGGGGCGCAGAGACCCAGTACTTC
NA | TRBJ2-1 | TRBV7-6 | NA | CASSLSGTQQFF | TGTGCCAGCAGCTTAAGTGGAACTCAGCAGTTCTTC
NA | TRBJ2-7 | TRBV5-6 | NA | CASSPAVAYEQYF | TGTGCCAGCAGTCCGGCCGTCGCCTACGAGCAGTACTTC
NA | TRBJ1-2 | TRBV4-2 | NA | CASSQESEGYGYTF | TGTGCCAGCAGCCAAGAATCGGAAGGATATGGCTACACCTTC
TRBD1 | TRBJ2-5 | TRBV28 | NA | CASSFTGARYQETQYF | TGTGCCAGCAGTTTTACAGGGGCGAGGTACCAAGAGACCCAGTACTTC
NA | TRBJ2-3 | TRBV30 | few | CAWSGDTQYF | TGTGCCTGGAGTGGTGATACGCAGTATTTT
TRBD2 | TRBJ2-2 | TRBV7-3 | NA | CASSSGLAGVLGELFF | TGTGCCAGCAGCTCCGGACTAGCGGGAGTTTTGGGGGAGCTGTTTTTT
NA | TRBJ1-6 | TRBV5-6 | NA | CASSSIGNSPLHF | TGTGCCAGCAGCTCGATAGGTAATTCACCCCTCCACTTT
TRBD2 | TRBJ2-7 | TRBV9 | NA | CASSVRGSGMDEQYF | TGTGCCAGCAGCGTCCGGGGTAGCGGGATGGACGAGCAGTACTTC
NA | TRBJ1-6 | TRBV30 | once | CASTRRSYNSPLHF | TGTGCCTCTACACGGCGGTCCTATAATTCACCCCTCCACTTT
TRBD1 | TRBJ1-2 | TRBV7-9 | NA | CASSPGDRHGYTF | TGTGCCAGCAGCCCCGGGGACAGGCATGGCTACACCTTC
NA | TRBJ1-2 | TRBV11-1 | NA | CASSLARSRAGNGYTF | TGTGCCAGCAGCTTAGCGAGGAGTCGGGCAGGGAATGGCTACACCTTC
NA | TRBJ2-3 | TRBV7-2 | NA | CASSLVHLLTGKDTQYF | TGTGCCAGCAGCTTAGTTCATCTCCTAACCGGGAAAGATACGCAGTATTTT
NA | TRBJ2-5 | TRBV11-2 | NA | CASSSGGGVVPGETQYF | TGTGCCAGCAGCTCAGGGGGGGGAGTGGTGCCGGGAGAGACCCAGTACTTC
TRBD1 | TRBJ2-5 | TRBV7-9 | NA | CASSFPGQGKETQYF | TGTGCCAGCAGCTTTCCGGGACAGGGAAAAGAGACCCAGTACTTC
NA | TRBJ1-5 | TRBV5-6 | NA | CASSLGQAPTQPQHF | TGTGCCAGCAGCTTGGGTCAGGCCCCTACTCAGCCCCAGCATTTT
NA | TRBJ2-7 | TRBV7-2 | NA | CASSSGGAGYEQYF | TGTGCCAGCAGCTCCGGCGGGGCGGGTTACGAGCAGTACTTC
TRBD2 | TRBJ2-1 | TRBV28 | NA | CASSLEASGRGNEQFF | TGTGCCAGCAGTTTAGAGGCTAGCGGGAGGGGCAATGAGCAGTTCTTC
NA | TRBJ2-5 | TRBV9 | NA | CASSVASQETQYF | TGTGCCAGCAGCGTAGCCAGCCAAGAGACCCAGTACTTC
NA | TRBJ2-3 | TRBV5-6 | NA | CASSLAPGTQYF | TGTGCCAGCAGCTTGGCGCCAGGTACGCAGTATTTT
NA | TRBJ1-3 | TRBV18 | NA | CASSPVGNSGNTIYF | TGTGCCAGCTCACCTGTGGGTAACTCTGGAAACACCATATATTTT
NA | TRBJ2-7 | TRBV11-2 | NA | CASSSAGEQYF | TGTGCCAGCAGCTCCGCTGGCGAGCAGTACTTC
NA | TRBJ2-3 | TRBV5-1 | NA | CASSESADTQYF | TGCGCCAGCAGTGAGAGTGCAGATACGCAGTATTTT
NA | TRBJ1-2 | TRBV19 | NA | CASSILVSYGYTF | TGTGCCAGTAGTATCCTCGTGAGCTACGGCTACACCTTC
NA | TRBJ2-7 | TRBV11-1 | NA | CASSLGRQNPAYEQYF | TGTGCCAGCAGCTTAGGACGGCAAAACCCGGCCTACGAGCAGTACTTC
NA | TRBJ2-1 | TRBV7-3 | few | CASGLAVFDEQFF | TGTGCCAGCGGGCTAGCAGTTTTCGATGAGCAGTTCTTC